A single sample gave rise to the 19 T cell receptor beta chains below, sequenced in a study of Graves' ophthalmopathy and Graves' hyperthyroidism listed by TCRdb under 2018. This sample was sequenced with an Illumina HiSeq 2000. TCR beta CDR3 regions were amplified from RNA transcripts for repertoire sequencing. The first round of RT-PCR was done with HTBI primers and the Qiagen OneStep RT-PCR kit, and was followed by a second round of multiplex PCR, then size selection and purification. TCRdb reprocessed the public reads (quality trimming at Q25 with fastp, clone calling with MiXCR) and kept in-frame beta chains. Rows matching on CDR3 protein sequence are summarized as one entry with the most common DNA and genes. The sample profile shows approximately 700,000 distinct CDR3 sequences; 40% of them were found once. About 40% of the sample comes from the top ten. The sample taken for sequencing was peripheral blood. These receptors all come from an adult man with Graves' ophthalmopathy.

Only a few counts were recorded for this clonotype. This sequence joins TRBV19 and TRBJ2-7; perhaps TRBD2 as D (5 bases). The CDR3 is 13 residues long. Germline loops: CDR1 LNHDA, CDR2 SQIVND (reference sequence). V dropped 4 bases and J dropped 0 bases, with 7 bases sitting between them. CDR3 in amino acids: CASSKRDSYEQYF. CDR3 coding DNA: TGTGCCAGTAGTAAACGGGACTCCTACGAGCAGTACTTC.

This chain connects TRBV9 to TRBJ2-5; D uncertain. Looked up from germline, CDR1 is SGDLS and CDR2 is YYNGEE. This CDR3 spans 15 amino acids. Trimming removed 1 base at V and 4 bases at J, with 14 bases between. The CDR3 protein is CASSVSWAPGETQYF. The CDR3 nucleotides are TGTGCCAGCAGCGTAAGTTGGGCCCCGGGAGAGACCCAGTACTTC.

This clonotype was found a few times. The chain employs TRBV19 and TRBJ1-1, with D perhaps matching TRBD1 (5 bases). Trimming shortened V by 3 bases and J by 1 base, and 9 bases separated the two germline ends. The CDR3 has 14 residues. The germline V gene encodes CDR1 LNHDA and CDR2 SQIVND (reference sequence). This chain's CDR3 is CASSIGGWNTEAFF. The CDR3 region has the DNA TGTGCCAGTAGTATCGGGGGGTGGAACACTGAAGCTTTCTTT.

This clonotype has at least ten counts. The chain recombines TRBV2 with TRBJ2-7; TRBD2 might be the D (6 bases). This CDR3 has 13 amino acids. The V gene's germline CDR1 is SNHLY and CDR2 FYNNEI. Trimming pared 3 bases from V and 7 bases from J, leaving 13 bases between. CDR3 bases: TGTGCCAGCAGTGATAGCGGAGATAGGGAGCAGTACTTC. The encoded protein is CASSDSGDREQYF.

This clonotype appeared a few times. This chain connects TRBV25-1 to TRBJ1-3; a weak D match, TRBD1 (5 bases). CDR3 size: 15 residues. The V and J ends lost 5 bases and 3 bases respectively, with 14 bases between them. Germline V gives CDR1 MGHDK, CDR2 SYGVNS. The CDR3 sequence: CASSFTGDHGNTIYF. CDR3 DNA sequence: TGTGCCAGCAGTTTCACGGGGGACCATGGAAACACCATATATTTT.

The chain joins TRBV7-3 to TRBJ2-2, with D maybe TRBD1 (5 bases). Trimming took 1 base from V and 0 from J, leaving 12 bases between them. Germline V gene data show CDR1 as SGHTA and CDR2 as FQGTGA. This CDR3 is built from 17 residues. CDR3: CASSLIPGPANTGELFF. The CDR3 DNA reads TGTGCCAGCAGCTTAATCCCAGGGCCCGCGAACACCGGGGAGCTGTTTTTT.

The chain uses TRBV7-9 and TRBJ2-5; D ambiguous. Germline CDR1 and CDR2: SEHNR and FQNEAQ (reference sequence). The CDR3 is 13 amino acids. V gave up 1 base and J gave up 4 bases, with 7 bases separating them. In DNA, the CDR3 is TGTGCCAGCAGCTTAGGCATACCAGAGACCCAGTACTTC. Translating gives CASSLGIPETQYF.

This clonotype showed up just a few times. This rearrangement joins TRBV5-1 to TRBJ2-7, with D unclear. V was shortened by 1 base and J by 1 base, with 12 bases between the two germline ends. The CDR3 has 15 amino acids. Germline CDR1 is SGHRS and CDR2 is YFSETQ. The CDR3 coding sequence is TGCGCCAGCAGCTTGCGTTACGGGTCATCCTACGAGCAGTACTTC. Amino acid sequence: CASSLRYGSSYEQYF.

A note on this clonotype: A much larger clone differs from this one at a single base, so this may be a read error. The CDR3 sequence is CTSSLAAGTGQNTF. The CDR3 bases are TGTACCAGCAGCTTAGCGGCCGGGACAGGGCAAAACACCTTC. The V gene is TRBV7-9, the J gene TRBJ1-2, with TRBD1 matching 9 bases. Germline assignment: CDR1 SEHNR and CDR2 FQNEAQ (reference sequence). This CDR3 contains 14 residues.

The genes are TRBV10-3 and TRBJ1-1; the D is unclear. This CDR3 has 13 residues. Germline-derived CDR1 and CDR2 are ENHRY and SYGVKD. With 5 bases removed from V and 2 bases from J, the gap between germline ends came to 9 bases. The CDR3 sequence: CAISLGVNTEAFF. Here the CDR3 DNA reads TGTGCCATCAGTTTAGGAGTTAACACTGAAGCTTTCTTT.

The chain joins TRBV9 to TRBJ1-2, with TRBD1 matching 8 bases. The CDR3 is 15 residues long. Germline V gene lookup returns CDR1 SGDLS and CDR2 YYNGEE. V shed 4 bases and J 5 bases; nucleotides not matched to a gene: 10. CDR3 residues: CASSSDRGSVYGYTF. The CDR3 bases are TGTGCCAGCAGCTCCGACAGGGGCTCAGTATATGGCTACACCTTC.

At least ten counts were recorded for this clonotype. As DNA, the CDR3 is TGTGCCAGCAGCCAAGGTCGTACAGGCACTGAAGCTTTCTTT. It yields the protein CASSQGRTGTEAFF. The chain recombines TRBV4-2 with TRBJ1-1; D might be TRBD1 (5 bases). V shed 1 base and J shed 4 bases, with 10 bases lying between them. This CDR3 region has 14 residues. Germline lookup yields CDR1 LGHNA and CDR2 YNFKEQ.

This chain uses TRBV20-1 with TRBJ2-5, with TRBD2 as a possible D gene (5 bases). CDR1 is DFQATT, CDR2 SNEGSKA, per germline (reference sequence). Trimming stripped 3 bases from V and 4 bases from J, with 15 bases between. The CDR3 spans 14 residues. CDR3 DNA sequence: TGCAGTGCTAGCAGCGGTGGCAGGCGAGAGACCCAGTACTTC. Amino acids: CSASSGGRRETQYF.

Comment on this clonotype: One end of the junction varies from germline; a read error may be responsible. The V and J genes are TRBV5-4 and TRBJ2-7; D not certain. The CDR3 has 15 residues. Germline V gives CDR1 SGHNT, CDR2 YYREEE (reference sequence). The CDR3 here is CASSPSSVALGEQYF. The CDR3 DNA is TGCGCCAGCAGCCCTTCGAGTGTCGCCTTGGGCGAGCAGTACTTC.

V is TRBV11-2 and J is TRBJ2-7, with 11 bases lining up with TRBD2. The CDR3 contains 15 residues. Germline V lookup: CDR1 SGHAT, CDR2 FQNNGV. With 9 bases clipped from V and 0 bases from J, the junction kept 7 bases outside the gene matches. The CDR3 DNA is TGTGCCAGTCGAACTAGCGGGGGCAGCTCCTACGAGCAGTACTTC. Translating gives CASRTSGGSSYEQYF.

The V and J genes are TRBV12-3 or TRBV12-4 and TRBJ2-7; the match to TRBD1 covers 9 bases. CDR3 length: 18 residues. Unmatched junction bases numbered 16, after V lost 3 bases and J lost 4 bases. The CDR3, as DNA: TGTGCCAGCAGTTTGAGGGGGGGTAACAGGGGGCAGAGTTACGAGCAGTACTTC. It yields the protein CASSLRGGNRGQSYEQYF.

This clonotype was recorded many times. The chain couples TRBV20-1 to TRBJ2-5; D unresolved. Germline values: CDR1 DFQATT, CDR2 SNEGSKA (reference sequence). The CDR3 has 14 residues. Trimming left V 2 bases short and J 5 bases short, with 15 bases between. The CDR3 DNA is TGCAGTGCTAGAAGTGGCTCGCAGGAGGAGACCCAGTACTTC. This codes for CSARSGSQEETQYF.

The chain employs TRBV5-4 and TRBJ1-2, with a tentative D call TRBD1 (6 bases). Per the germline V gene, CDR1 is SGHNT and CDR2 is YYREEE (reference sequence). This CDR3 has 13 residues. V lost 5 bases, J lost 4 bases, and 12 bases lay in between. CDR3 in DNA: TGTGCCAGCAGACGGGGGCTAGGCTATGGCTACACCTTC. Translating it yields CASRRGLGYGYTF.

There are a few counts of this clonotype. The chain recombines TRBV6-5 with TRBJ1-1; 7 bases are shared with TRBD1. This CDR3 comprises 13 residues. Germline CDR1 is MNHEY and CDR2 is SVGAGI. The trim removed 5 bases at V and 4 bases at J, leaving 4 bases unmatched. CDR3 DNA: TGTGCCAGCAGTGACAGGGTGAGCACTGAAGCTTTCTTT. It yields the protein CASSDRVSTEAFF.